This T cell receptor (beta chain) was observed in a study of CD8 T cells in Susac syndrome. Broader study findings: The TCR sequencing and HLA analysis in the study involved a relatively small number of individuals, as the study acknowledged.

The authors sequenced TCR beta from blood CD8+ and CD4+ T cells. The multiple sclerosis controls consisted of treatment-naive patients with relapsing-remitting disease, either stable or active. About this clonotype itself: The antigen is unknown.

Germline values: CDR1 SNHLY, CDR2 FYNNEI. The CDR3 is 15 amino acids. With 1 base removed from V and 2 bases from J, the gap between germline ends came to 10 bases. cDNA came from approximately 0.5 to 1 ug RNA primed by random hexamers. TCR beta CDR3 was amplified by immunoSEQ covering 54 Vbeta and 13 Jbeta. One entry per CDR3 protein results from TCRdb running MiXCR on the immunoSEQ multiplex PCR reads. The sample gives more than 100,000 distinct CDR3 sequences, roughly 80% of which show up once; roughly 0.5% is in the top ten. Specimen: CD8+ T cells from PBMCs. This chain joins TRBV2 and TRBJ2-3; D is possibly TRBD1 or TRBD2 (5 bases each). This sequence originates from a human donor with multiple sclerosis. The chain's CDR3 is CASSEGGDLTDTQYF. The CDR3 nucleotides are TGTGCCAGCAGTGAAGGAGGGGACCTCACAGATACGCAGTATTTT.